This T cell receptor (beta chain) is from a study of shared clonotypes between healthy human individuals. In the study overall: Three plates each covered CD4 naive and memory; CD8 naive two, CD8 memory one.

The repertoire was sequenced with immunoSEQ multiplex PCR; TCRdb's copy has only in-frame clones and lacks some. The sample has about 2.1 million clones; 80% to 95% are singletons. The CDR3 is 12 amino acids. V was trimmed by 5 bases and J by 6 bases, leaving 11 bases between them. Germline V CDR1 and CDR2: SGHVS, FNYEAQ. As for this clone: The antigen remains unidentified.

Naive CD8 cells lacked CD45RO, underwent positive selection for CCR7 and left out terminally differentiated effector memory CD45RA+ cells. Overall study findings and caveats: It was observed that roughly 5% of naive CD4 clonotypes were shared across a few donors.

The receptor comes from a man younger than 35 in good health. Some clones in this sample may be carry-over from other donors' samples. Sequenced: naive CD8+ T cells from PBMCs. This chain connects TRBV7-6 to TRBJ2-7; D is unclear. The CDR3 bases are TGTGCCAGCAGCGGGCTTGGAACCGAGCAGTACTTC. Its protein product is CASSGLGTEQYF.